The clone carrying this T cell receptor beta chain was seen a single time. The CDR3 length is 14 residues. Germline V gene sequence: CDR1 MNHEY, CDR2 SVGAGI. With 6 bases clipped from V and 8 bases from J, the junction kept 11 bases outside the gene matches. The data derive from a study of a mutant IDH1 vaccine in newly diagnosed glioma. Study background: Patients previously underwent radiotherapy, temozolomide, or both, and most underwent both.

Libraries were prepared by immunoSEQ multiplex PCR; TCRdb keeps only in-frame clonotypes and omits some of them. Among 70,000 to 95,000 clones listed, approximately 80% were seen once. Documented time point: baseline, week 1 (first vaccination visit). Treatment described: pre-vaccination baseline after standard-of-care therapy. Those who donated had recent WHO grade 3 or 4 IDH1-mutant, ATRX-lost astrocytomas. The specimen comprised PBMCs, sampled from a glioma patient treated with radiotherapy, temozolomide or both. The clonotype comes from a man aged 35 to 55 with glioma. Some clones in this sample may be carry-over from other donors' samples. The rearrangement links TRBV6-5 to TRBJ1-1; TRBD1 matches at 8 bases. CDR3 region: CASSAGTGGLEAFF. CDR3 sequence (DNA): TGTGCCAGCAGCGCCGGGACAGGAGGCCTAGAAGCTTTCTTT.